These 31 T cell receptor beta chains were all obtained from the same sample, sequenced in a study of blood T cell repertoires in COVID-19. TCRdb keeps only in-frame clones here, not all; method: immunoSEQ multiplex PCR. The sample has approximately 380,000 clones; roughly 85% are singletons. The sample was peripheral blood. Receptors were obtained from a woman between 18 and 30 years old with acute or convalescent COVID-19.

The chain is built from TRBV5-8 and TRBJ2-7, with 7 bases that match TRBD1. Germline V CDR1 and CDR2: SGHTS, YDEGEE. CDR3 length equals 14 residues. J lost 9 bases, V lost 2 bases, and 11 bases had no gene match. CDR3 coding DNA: TGTGCCAGCAGCTTCCGTACAGGGGCATGGGGGCAGTACTTC. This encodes CASSFRTGAWGQYF.

The CDR3 reads CASSSPGLAGAGSYNEQFF. The CDR3, as DNA: TGTGCCAGCAGCTCTCCGGGACTAGCGGGAGCGGGCTCCTACAATGAGCAGTTCTTC. This chain uses TRBV7-3 with TRBJ2-1, with 14 bases identical to TRBD2. The length of the CDR3 is 19 residues. The trim removed 4 bases at V and 0 bases at J, leaving 8 bases unmatched. CDR1 and CDR2 from the germline V gene are SGHTA and FQGTGA.

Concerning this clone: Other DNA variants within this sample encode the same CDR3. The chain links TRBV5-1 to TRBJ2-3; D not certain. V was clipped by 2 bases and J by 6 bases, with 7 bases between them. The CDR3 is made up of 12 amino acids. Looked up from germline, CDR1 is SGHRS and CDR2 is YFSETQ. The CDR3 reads CASSLHGDTQYF. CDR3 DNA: TGCGCCAGCAGCTTACACGGGGATACGCAGTATTTT.

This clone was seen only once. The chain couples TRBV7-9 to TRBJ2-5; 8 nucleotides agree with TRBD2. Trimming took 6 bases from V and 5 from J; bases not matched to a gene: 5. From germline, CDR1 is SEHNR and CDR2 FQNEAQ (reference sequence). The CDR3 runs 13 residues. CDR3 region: CASRGAGDETQYF. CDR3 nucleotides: TGTGCCAGCAGAGGAGCGGGGGACGAGACCCAGTACTTC. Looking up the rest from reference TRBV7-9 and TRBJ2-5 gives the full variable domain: DTGVSQNPRHKITKRGQNVTFRCDPISEHNRLYWYRQTLGQGPEFLTYFQNEAQLEKSRLLSDRFSAERPKGSFSTLEIQRTEQGDSAMYLCASRGAGDETQYFGPGTRLLVL.

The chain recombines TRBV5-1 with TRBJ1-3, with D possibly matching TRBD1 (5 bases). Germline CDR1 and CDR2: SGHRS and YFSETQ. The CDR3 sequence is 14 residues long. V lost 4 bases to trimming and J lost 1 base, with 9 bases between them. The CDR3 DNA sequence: TGCGCCAGCAGCGGGGGGTTATCTGGAAACACCATATATTTT. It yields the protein CASSGGLSGNTIYF.

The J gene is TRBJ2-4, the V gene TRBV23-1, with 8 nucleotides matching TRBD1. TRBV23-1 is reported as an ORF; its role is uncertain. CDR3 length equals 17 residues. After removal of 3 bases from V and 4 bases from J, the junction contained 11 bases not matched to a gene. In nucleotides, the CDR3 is TGCGCCAGCAGTCACCTGACGTCAGGGGGCGTTAAAAACATTCAGTACTTC. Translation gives CASSHLTSGGVKNIQYF.

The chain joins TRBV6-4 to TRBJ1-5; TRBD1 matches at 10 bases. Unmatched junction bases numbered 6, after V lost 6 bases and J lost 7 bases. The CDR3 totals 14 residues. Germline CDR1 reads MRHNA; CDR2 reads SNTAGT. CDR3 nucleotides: TGTGCCAGCAGCTGGACAGGGGGGAACCAGCCCCAGCATTTT. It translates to CASSWTGGNQPQHF.

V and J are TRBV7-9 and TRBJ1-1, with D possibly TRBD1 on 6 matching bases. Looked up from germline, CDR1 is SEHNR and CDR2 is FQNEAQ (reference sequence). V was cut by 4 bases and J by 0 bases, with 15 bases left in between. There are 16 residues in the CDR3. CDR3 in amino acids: CASSSVRGSMNTEAFF. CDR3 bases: TGTGCCAGCAGCTCTGTAAGGGGGTCCATGAACACTGAAGCTTTCTTT.

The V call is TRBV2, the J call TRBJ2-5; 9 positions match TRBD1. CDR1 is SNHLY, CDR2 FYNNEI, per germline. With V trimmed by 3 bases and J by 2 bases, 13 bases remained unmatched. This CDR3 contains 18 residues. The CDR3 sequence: CASSENYPGTGPQETQYF. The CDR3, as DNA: TGTGCCAGCAGTGAGAACTACCCTGGGACAGGGCCACAAGAGACCCAGTACTTC.

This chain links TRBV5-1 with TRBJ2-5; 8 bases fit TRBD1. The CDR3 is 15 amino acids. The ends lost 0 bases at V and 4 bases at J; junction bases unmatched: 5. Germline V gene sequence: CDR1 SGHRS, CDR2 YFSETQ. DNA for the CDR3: TGCGCCAGCAGCTTGGGGTCAGGGGGCGCAGAGACCCAGTACTTC. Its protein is CASSLGSGGAETQYF.

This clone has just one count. CDR3 bases: TGTGCTAGTGGTTTGGGGCCGGGGGGCAGGGTAGGTGCTGAAGCTTTCTTT. This encodes CASGLGPGGRVGAEAFF. The V and J genes are TRBV12-5 and TRBJ1-1; D is possibly TRBD1 (6 bases). V was clipped by 1 base and J by 6 bases, with 21 bases between them. The CDR3 totals 17 residues. The germline gives CDR1 LGHNT, CDR2 FRNRAP.

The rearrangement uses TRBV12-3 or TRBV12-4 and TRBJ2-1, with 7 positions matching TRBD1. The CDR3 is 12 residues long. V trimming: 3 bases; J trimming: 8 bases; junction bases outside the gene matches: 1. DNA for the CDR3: TGTGCCAGCAGTTTCAGGGGGTATGAGCAGTTCTTC. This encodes CASSFRGYEQFF.

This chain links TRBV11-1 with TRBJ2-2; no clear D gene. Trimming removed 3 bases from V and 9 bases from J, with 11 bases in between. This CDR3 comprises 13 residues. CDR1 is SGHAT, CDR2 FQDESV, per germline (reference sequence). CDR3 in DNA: TGTGCCAGCAGCTTCGCGAGAAACCGGGAGCTGTTTTTT. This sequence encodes CASSFARNRELFF.

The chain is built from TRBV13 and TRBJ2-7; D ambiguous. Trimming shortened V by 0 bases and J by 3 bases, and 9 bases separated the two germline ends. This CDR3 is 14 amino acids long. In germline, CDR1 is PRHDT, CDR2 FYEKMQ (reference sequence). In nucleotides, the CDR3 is TGTGCCAGCAGCTTAGGACTACGAGTCTACGAGCAGTACTTC. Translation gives CASSLGLRVYEQYF.

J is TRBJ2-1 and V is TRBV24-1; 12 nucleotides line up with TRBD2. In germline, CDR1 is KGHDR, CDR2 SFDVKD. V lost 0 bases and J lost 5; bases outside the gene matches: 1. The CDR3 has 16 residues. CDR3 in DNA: TGTGCCACCAGTGATTTGGCTAGCGGGGGGGACAATGAGCAGTTCTTC. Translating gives CATSDLASGGDNEQFF.

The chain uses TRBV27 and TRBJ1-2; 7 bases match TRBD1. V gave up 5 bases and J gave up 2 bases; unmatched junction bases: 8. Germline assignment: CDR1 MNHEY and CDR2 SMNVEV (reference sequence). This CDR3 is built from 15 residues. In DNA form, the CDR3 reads TGTGCCAGCAGTACCCAAGGGGGCAAGAACTATGGCTACACCTTC. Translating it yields CASSTQGGKNYGYTF.

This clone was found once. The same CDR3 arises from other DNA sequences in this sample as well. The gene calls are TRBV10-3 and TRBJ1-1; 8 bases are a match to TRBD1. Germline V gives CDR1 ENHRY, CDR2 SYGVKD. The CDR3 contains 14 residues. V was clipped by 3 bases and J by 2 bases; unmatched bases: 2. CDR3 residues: CAISEDRGNTEAFF. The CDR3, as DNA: TGTGCCATCAGTGAAGACAGGGGAAACACTGAAGCTTTCTTT.

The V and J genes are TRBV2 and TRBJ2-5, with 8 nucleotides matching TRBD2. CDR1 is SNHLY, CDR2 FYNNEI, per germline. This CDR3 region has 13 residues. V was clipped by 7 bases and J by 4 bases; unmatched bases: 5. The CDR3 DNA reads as TGTGCCAGCACGGGACTAGATGGAGAGACCCAGTACTTC. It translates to CASTGLDGETQYF.

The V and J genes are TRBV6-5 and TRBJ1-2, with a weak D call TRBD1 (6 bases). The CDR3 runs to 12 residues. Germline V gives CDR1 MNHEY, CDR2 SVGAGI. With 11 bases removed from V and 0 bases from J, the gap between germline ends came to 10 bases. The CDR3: CAAQGSNYGYTF. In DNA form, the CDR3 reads TGTGCCGCCCAGGGGTCTAACTATGGCTACACCTTC.

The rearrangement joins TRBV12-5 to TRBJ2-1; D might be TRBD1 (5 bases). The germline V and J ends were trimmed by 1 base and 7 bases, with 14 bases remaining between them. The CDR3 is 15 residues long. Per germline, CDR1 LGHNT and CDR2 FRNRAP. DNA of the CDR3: TGTGCTAGTGGTTTGGGGGCAGGGTGGAAAAATGAGCAGTTCTTC. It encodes CASGLGAGWKNEQFF. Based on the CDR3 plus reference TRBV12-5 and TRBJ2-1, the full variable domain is DARVTQTPRHKVTEMGQEVTMRCQPILGHNTVFWYRQTMMQGLELLAYFRNRAPLDDSGMPKDRFSAEMPDATLATLKIQPSEPRDSAVYFCASGLGAGWKNEQFFGPGTRLTVL.

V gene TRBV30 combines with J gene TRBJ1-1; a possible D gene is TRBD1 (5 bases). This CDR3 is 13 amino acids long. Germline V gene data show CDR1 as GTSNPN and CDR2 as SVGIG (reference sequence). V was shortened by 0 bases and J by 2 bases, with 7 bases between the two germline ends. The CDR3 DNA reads TGTGCCTGGAGTGTCGACAGCAACACTGAAGCTTTCTTT. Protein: CAWSVDSNTEAFF.

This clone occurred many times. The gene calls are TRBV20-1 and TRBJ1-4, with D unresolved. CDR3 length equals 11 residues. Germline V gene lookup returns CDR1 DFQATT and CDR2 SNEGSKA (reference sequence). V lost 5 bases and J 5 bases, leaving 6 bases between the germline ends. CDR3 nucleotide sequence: TGCAGTGCTTGTATCAATGAAAAACTGTTTTTT. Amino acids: CSACINEKLFF.

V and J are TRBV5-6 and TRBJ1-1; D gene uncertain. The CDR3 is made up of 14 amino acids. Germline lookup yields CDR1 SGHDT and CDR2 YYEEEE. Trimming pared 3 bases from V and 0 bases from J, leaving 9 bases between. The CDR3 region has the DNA TGTGCCAGCAGCTACAGCATTATGAACACTGAAGCTTTCTTT. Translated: CASSYSIMNTEAFF.

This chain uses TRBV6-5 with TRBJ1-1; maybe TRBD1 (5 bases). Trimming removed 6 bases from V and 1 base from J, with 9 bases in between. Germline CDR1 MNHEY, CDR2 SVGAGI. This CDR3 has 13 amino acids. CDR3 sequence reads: CASSVTGNTEAFF. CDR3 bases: TGTGCCAGCAGCGTAACAGGGAACACTGAAGCTTTCTTT.

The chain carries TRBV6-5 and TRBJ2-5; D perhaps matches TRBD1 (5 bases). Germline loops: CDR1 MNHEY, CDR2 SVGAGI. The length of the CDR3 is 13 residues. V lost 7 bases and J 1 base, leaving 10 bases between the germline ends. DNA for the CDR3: TGTGCCAGCACCCGGACACTCCAAGAGACCCAGTACTTC. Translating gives CASTRTLQETQYF.

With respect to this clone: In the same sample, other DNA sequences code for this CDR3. CDR3 nucleotide sequence: TGTGCCAGTAGTTTTCGGGAGACCCAGTACTTC. This encodes CASSFRETQYF. V usage is TRBV19 and J usage is TRBJ2-5; D not certain. The CDR3 has 11 residues. The V and J ends lost 5 bases and 5 bases respectively, with 6 bases between them. In germline, CDR1 is LNHDA, CDR2 SQIVND (reference sequence). Full variable domain (remainder filled in from reference TRBV19 and TRBJ2-5): DGGITQSPKYLFRKEGQNVTLSCEQNLNHDAMYWYRQDPGQGLRLIYYSQIVNDFQKGDIAEGYSVSREKKESFPLTVTSAQKNPTAFYLCASSFRETQYFGPGTRLLVL.

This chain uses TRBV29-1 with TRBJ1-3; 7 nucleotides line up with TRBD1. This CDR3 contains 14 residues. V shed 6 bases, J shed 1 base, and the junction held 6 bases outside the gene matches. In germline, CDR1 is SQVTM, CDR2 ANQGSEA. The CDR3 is CSVGDSASGNTIYF. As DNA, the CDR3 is TGCAGCGTAGGGGACAGCGCTTCTGGAAACACCATATATTTT. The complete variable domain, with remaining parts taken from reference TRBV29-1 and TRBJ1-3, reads SAVISQKPSRDICQRGTSLTIQCQVDSQVTMMFWYRQQPGQSLTLIATANQGSEATYESGFVIDKFPISRPNLTFSTLTVSNMSPEDSSIYLCSVGDSASGNTIYFGEGSWLTVV.

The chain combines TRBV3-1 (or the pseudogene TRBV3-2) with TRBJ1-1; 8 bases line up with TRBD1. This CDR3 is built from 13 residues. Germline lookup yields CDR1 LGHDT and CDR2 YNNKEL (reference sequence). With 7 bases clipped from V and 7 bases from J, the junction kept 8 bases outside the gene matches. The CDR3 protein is CASILTGDGEAFF. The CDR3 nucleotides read TGTGCCAGCATCCTGACAGGGGATGGTGAAGCTTTCTTT.

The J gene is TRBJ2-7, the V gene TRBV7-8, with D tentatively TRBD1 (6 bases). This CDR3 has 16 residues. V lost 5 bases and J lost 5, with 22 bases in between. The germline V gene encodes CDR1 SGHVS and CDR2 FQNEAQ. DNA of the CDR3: TGTGCCAGCAGCGTACCCAGGGGAGAAGGGTCCAACGAGCAGTACTTC. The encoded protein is CASSVPRGEGSNEQYF.

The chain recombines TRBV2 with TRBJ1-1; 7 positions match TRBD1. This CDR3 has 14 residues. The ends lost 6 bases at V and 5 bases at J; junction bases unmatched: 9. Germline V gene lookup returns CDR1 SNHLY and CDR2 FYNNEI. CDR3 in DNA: TGTGCCAGCAGCCTAACAGGGGTCGGGACTGAAGCTTTCTTT. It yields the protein CASSLTGVGTEAFF.

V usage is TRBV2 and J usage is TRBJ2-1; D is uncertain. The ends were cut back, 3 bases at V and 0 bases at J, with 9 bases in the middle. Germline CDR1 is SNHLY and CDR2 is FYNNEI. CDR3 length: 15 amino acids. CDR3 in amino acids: CASSDQKSSYNEQFF. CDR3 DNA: TGTGCCAGCAGTGATCAGAAAAGCTCCTACAATGAGCAGTTCTTC.